This T cell receptor (beta chain) derives from a study of shared clonotypes between healthy human individuals. Study findings and constraints: Clonotype sharing across four donors was observed for around 5% of naive CD4 clonotypes. Generally, naive subsets (rather than memory subsets) showed larger estimated richness.

Concerning this clone itself: Its specificity is unknown.

Germline CDR1 and CDR2: MNHNY and SVGAGI (reference sequence). The CDR3 totals 16 residues. Losses at the gene ends were 6 bases for V and 4 bases for J; bases not matched to a gene: 9. DNA at 200 ng, approximately 30,000 T cell genomes, went into sorted-subset replicate PCRs. TCRdb keeps only in-frame clones here, not all; method: immunoSEQ multiplex PCR. Of about 2 million clones in the sample, 85% to 95% were seen once. V is TRBV6-6 and J is TRBJ2-5; 12 bases match TRBD2. Sequencing used naive CD4+ T cells sorted from blood. Subset denoted: CD45RA+ positively selected. This TCR derives from a man younger than 30 in good health. CDR3 in DNA: TGTGCCAGCAGCTCCCCGACTAGCGGGGGCGGAGAGACCCAGTACTTC. Protein: CASSSPTSGGGETQYF.